This T cell receptor (beta chain) derives from a study of OX40 agonist ivuxolimab in advanced cancers. Only in-frame clones appear in the TCRdb table, and some are missing; sequencing was by immunoSEQ multiplex PCR. Of 80,000 to 100,000 clones listed, 85% to 95% are singletons. This TCR derives from an adult with an advanced solid tumor such as melanoma, head and neck, liver or kidney cancer. Here the sequenced sample was CD4+ or CD8+ T cells sorted from blood, taken in a trial of the OX40 agonist ivuxolimab.

The CDR3 loop is CASSRVGGGTYNEQFF. CDR3 bases: TGTGCCAGCAGCCGAGTTGGAGGGGGAACCTACAATGAGCAGTTCTTC. J is TRBJ2-1 and V is TRBV7-6; either TRBD1 or TRBD2 may fit D (6 bases each). Germline V gives CDR1 SGHVS, CDR2 FNYEAQ. The CDR3 loop spans 16 amino acids. The ends were cut back, 5 bases at V and 2 bases at J, with 16 bases in the middle. Complete variable domain (other parts from reference TRBV7-6 and TRBJ2-1): GAGVSQSPRYKVTKRGQDVALRCDPISGHVSLYWYRQALGQGPEFLTYFNYEAQQDKSGLPNDRFSAERPEGSISTLTIQRTEQRDSAMYRCASSRVGGGTYNEQFFGPGTRLTVL.